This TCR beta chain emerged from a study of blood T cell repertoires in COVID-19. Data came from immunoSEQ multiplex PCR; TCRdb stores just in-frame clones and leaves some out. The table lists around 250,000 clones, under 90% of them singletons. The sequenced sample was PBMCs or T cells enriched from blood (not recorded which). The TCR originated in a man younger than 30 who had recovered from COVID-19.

The CDR3 bases are TGCGCCAGCAGCTGGCAAGCTGGGGGGGTAGATACGCAGTATTTT. Translated: CASSWQAGGVDTQYF. The chain combines TRBV5-1 with TRBJ2-3, with TRBD2 identical over 7 bases. V lost 3 bases to trimming and J lost 5 bases; unmatched junction nucleotides: 9. The CDR3 is 15 residues long. From germline, CDR1 is SGHRS and CDR2 YFSETQ.